The next 13 T cell receptor beta chains were all read from a single sample in a study of blood T cells in healthy people across ages. For the second PCR, which ran for roughly 6 to 12 cycles, a sample-barcoded 5' primer and a J-beta primer mix were used. TCRdb re-analysed the 5' RACE reads in MiXCR, keeping a single row per CDR3 protein. The sample records about 1 million distinct CDR3 sequences, 45% being singletons. The specimen was blood. The receptor set was obtained from a woman aged 60-70 years in good health.

This clonotype was picked up many times. This sequence joins TRBV29-1 and TRBJ2-7; 7 bases are a match to TRBD2. Trimming removed 2 bases from V and 2 bases from J; junction bases left unmatched: 9. Germline V gives CDR1 SQVTM, CDR2 ANQGSEA. CDR3 size: 15 residues. CDR3 protein: CSVETGEGPAYEQYF. In nucleotides, the CDR3 is TGCAGCGTTGAAACGGGGGAGGGTCCTGCCTACGAGCAGTACTTC.

This clonotype was picked up a small number of times. The rearrangement uses TRBV20-1 and TRBJ2-7; 11 bases are shared with TRBD2. V was pared by 2 bases and J by 4 bases, with 16 bases of the junction left unmatched. The CDR3 totals 18 residues. Germline V gives CDR1 DFQATT, CDR2 SNEGSKA (reference sequence). The CDR3 DNA follows: TGCAGTGCTAGAACCCCCAGGACTAGCGGGCTTCTAGATTACGAGCAGTACTTC. Encoded protein: CSARTPRTSGLLDYEQYF.

The V call is TRBV11-2, the J call TRBJ2-5, with D possibly being TRBD1 or TRBD2 (6 bases each). Looked up from germline, CDR1 is SGHAT and CDR2 is FQNNGV. V dropped 0 bases and J dropped 2 bases, with 19 bases sitting between them. The length of the CDR3 is 18 residues. CDR3 coding DNA: TGTGCCAGCAGCTTAGATCGCCTAAGAGGGGGGAGGCAAGAGACCCAGTACTTC. Its translation: CASSLDRLRGGRQETQYF.

V and J are TRBV18 and TRBJ2-4; D is undetermined. V gave up 2 bases and J gave up 2 bases, with 7 bases separating them. CDR3 length: 14 amino acids. Germline loops: CDR1 KGHSH, CDR2 LQKENI. In nucleotides, the CDR3 is TGTGCCAGCTCACCAGGCAGAACCAAAAACATTCAGTACTTC. Protein sequence: CASSPGRTKNIQYF.

J is TRBJ2-1 and V is TRBV4-1; 8 bases agree with TRBD1. Trimming at V came to 0 bases and at J to 1 base, leaving 2 bases not matched to a gene. CDR3 length: 16 residues. Germline assignment: CDR1 MGHRA and CDR2 YSYEKL. As DNA, the CDR3 is TGCGCCAGCAGCCAAGAAGGACAGGGATCCTACAATGAGCAGTTCTTC. It translates to CASSQEGQGSYNEQFF.

This clonotype was picked up a small number of times. V is TRBV10-1 and J is TRBJ2-7, with D possibly being TRBD2 (5 bases). The CDR3 length is 11 residues. V dropped 4 bases and J dropped 12 bases, with 13 bases sitting between them. The V gene's germline CDR1 is WNHNN and CDR2 SYGVQD (reference sequence). This CDR3 is CASSADGKLYF. For the CDR3, the DNA is TGCGCCAGCAGTGCGGACGGGAAGCTGTACTTC.

Only a few counts were recorded for this clonotype. The chain employs TRBV27 and TRBJ1-6, with 8 bases that match TRBD1. Germline loops: CDR1 MNHEY, CDR2 SMNVEV (reference sequence). This CDR3 has 15 residues. Trimming cost V 7 bases and J 9 bases; bases outside gene matches: 11. This chain's CDR3 is CASTTATGVGSPLHF. CDR3 nucleotide sequence: TGTGCCAGCACCACCGCGACAGGGGTCGGTTCACCCCTCCACTTT.

This clonotype was observed once. The gene calls are TRBV11-3 and TRBJ2-5; D ambiguous. The V gene lost 4 bases and the J gene lost 2 bases, with 17 bases spanning the gap. The germline CDR1 and CDR2 sequences are SGHNT and YENEEA. CDR3 length: 16 residues. The CDR3 DNA sequence: TGTGCCAGCAGCTCCGACGTAGGGAATGATCAAGAGACCCAGTACTTC. Translating it yields CASSSDVGNDQETQYF. Full variable domain (rest looked up from reference TRBV11-3 and TRBJ2-5): EAGVVQSPRYKIIEKKQPVAFWCNPISGHNTLYWYLQNLGQGPELLIRYENEEAVDDSQLPKDRFSAERLKGVDSTLKIQPAELGDSAVYLCASSSDVGNDQETQYFGPGTRLLVL.

The chain uses TRBV9 and TRBJ2-5; 13 bases are shared with TRBD2. Germline trimming cut 4 bases from V and 11 bases from J; bases unmatched to any gene: 8. There are 14 residues in the CDR3. From germline, CDR1 is SGDLS and CDR2 YYNGEE. The CDR3 DNA sequence: TGTGCCAGCAGCCTTGGGACTAGCGGGGAGCCACAGTACTTC. Translation gives CASSLGTSGEPQYF.

This rearrangement joins TRBV7-2 to TRBJ1-1, with no clear D. Trimming shortened V by 2 bases and J by 8 bases, and 9 bases separated the two germline ends. There are 12 residues in the CDR3. Germline V gene lookup returns CDR1 SGHTA and CDR2 FQGNSA. This CDR3 reads CASSLNEGEAFF. As DNA, the CDR3 is TGTGCCAGCAGCTTAAATGAGGGCGAAGCTTTCTTT.

This clonotype was seen a few times. The gene calls are TRBV20-1 and TRBJ2-7; D not certain. V was pared by 3 bases and J by 2 bases, with 11 bases between. The CDR3 is 13 amino acids. Germline V CDR1 and CDR2: DFQATT, SNEGSKA (reference sequence). CDR3 nucleotides: TGCAGTGCTAGGGCGGAACCCCCCTACGAGCAGTACTTC. It yields the protein CSARAEPPYEQYF.

This chain links TRBV28 with TRBJ2-5; tentative D call: TRBD2 (6 bases). Germline loops: CDR1 MDHEN, CDR2 SYDVKM. The V and J ends lost 11 bases and 5 bases respectively, with 27 bases between them. This CDR3 is built from 16 residues. CDR3 residues: CAPQLCLRELRETQYF. Written as DNA, the CDR3 is TGTGCCCCCCAGTTATGCCTTCGGGAGCTCCGGGAGACCCAGTACTTC.

This chain connects TRBV4-3 to TRBJ2-3, with D possibly being TRBD2 (6 bases). The CDR3 consists of 16 residues. Germline V CDR1 and CDR2: LGHNA, YSLEER. V was shortened by 3 bases and J by 7 bases, with 20 bases between the two germline ends. CDR3 amino acids: CASSHRRDWGQNTQYF. Here the CDR3 DNA reads TGCGCCAGCAGCCACCGCCGGGACTGGGGTCAGAATACGCAGTATTTT.